A selection of T cell receptor beta chains follows, all from one sample in a study of CD8 T cells in Susac syndrome. TCRdb called the immunoSEQ multiplex PCR reads again in MiXCR, with one record for every CDR3 protein. The repertoire holds around 130,000 distinct CDR3 sequences, roughly 95% seen once, with about 0.11% in the top ten. Sequencing was done on a sample of CD4+ T cells from PBMCs. The receptors come from a human donor with multiple sclerosis. The CDR3 runs from the conserved cysteine through the conserved F or W. The D gene is left open where the match is weak. Rows may omit the clone size; those that give it use once, few, many or a size class.

- | TRBJ2-1 | TRBV19 | TRBD2 | CASSIFASGVADNEQFF | TGTGCCAGTAGTATATTCGCTAGCGGGGTCGCCGACAATGAGCAGTTCTTC
- | TRBJ2-7 | TRBV29-1 | - | CSVASTLYEQYF | TGCAGCGTTGCTTCCACACTCTACGAGCAGTACTTC
- | TRBJ2-5 | TRBV24-1 | TRBD1 | CATSDRTGEETQYF | TGTGCCACCAGTGACCGGACAGGAGAAGAGACCCAGTACTTC
once | TRBJ2-2 | TRBV29-1 | - | CSGRDTGELFF | TGCAGCGGTCGGGACACCGGGGAGCTGTTTTTT
- | TRBJ2-5 | TRBV20-1 | TRBD2 | CSARPSGRPQETQYF | TGCAGTGCTAGACCTAGCGGGAGACCTCAAGAGACCCAGTACTTC
- | TRBJ2-3 | TRBV29-1 | - | CSVGGVSDTQYF | TGCAGCGTTGGGGGAGTCTCAGATACGCAGTATTTT
- | TRBJ2-7 | TRBV6-5 | TRBD1 | CASGAPRDRLYEQYF | TGTGCCAGCGGTGCCCCCCGGGACAGGCTCTACGAGCAGTACTTC
- | TRBJ1-6 | TRBV20-1 | - | CSAPRGGDSPLHF | TGCAGTGCCCCCAGGGGCGGCGATTCACCCCTCCACTTT
- | TRBJ1-2 | TRBV19 | - | CASTSSGGGRGGYTF | TGTGCCAGTACCTCCTCTGGCGGGGGGCGAGGAGGCTACACCTTC
- | TRBJ2-7 | TRBV25-1 | - | CASSEQGYEQYF | TGTGCCAGCAGTGAACAGGGTTACGAGCAGTACTTC
- | TRBJ2-7 | TRBV5-1 | - | CASSPQGEAYSYEQYF | TGCGCCAGCAGCCCCCAGGGTGAAGCGTACTCCTACGAGCAGTACTTC
- | TRBJ2-7 | TRBV9 | TRBD1 | CASSVGWDRAHEQYF | TGTGCCAGCAGCGTGGGTTGGGACAGGGCCCACGAGCAGTACTTC
- | TRBJ2-5 | TRBV3-1 | - | CASSRALETQYF | TGTGCCAGCAGTCGGGCCCTAGAGACCCAGTACTTC
- | TRBJ2-3 | TRBV24-1 | TRBD1 | CATSDTERLQGGTQYF | TGTGCCACCAGTGACACCGAAAGACTACAGGGGGGCACGCAGTATTTT
- | TRBJ1-4 | TRBV7-2 | - | CASSPESRQSYEKLFF | TGTGCCAGCAGCCCTGAGTCCCGGCAGTCGTATGAAAAACTGTTTTTT
- | TRBJ1-2 | TRBV30 | - | CAVEFGQDGYTF | TGTGCGGTGGAGTTCGGGCAGGATGGCTACACCTTC
- | TRBJ2-1 | TRBV28 | - | CASRVGNEQFF | TGTGCCAGCAGAGTGGGGAATGAGCAGTTCTTC
once | TRBJ1-2 | TRBV13 | - | CASSGTVQGGSGGYTF | TGTGCCAGCAGCGGGACGGTCCAAGGGGGGTCGGGTGGCTACACCTTC
- | TRBJ1-2 | TRBV28 | TRBD1 | CASSSTGTGARKYGYTF | TGTGCCAGCAGTTCAACCGGGACAGGGGCGAGGAAATATGGCTACACCTTC
- | TRBJ2-3 | TRBV12-3/TRBV12-4 | - | CASSLIFDPDTQYF | TGTGCCAGCAGTTTAATTTTCGACCCAGATACGCAGTATTTT
- | TRBJ2-5 | TRBV5-1 | - | CASSSNEASFGTQYF | TGCGCCAGCAGCTCTAACGAGGCCTCGTTCGGGACCCAGTACTTC
once | TRBJ2-5 | TRBV3-1 | TRBD2 | CASTIAGGIQETQYF | TGTGCCAGCACGATAGCGGGGGGCATCCAAGAGACCCAGTACTTC
- | TRBJ2-1 | TRBV2 | TRBD2 | CASSGSSGYNNEQFF | TGTGCCAGCAGTGGGAGTAGCGGGTATAACAATGAGCAGTTCTTC
- | TRBJ2-7 | TRBV18 | - | CASSKIGRESEQYF | TGTGCCAGCTCAAAAATTGGTCGGGAATCCGAGCAGTACTTC
- | TRBJ1-1 | TRBV20-1 | - | CSATSAFF | TGCAGTGCTACGTCAGCTTTCTTT
- | TRBJ2-1 | TRBV7-3 | - | CASSSSKGGKFF | TGTGCCAGCAGCTCCTCTAAGGGGGGAAAGTTCTTC
- | TRBJ2-3 | TRBV4-1 | TRBD1 | CASSHRTGGSTDTQYF | TGCGCCAGCAGCCACCGGACAGGGGGGAGCACAGATACGCAGTATTTT
- | TRBJ1-2 | TRBV10-3 | TRBD1 | CAISGTATPYGYTF | TGTGCCATCAGCGGGACAGCGACTCCCTATGGCTACACCTTC
- | TRBJ2-7 | TRBV3-1 | - | CASSQVSGEQYF | TGTGCCAGCAGCCAAGTAAGTGGGGAGCAGTACTTC
- | TRBJ2-1 | TRBV18 | - | CASSPRQGAGREQFF | TGTGCCAGCTCACCCCGGCAGGGCGCCGGCAGGGAGCAGTTCTTC
- | TRBJ1-2 | TRBV2 | - | CASSANVNYGYTF | TGTGCCAGCAGTGCCAACGTTAACTATGGCTACACCTTC
- | TRBJ1-5 | TRBV28 | - | CASTYIAGYQPQHF | TGTGCCAGCACCTACATCGCGGGTTATCAGCCCCAGCATTTT
- | TRBJ1-5 | TRBV30 | - | CAWSDGTNQPQHF | TGTGCCTGGAGTGACGGGACAAATCAGCCCCAGCATTTT
- | TRBJ2-2 | TRBV3-1 | TRBD1 | CASTFRGFGELFF | TGTGCCAGCACATTCAGGGGGTTCGGGGAGCTGTTTTTT
- | TRBJ1-2 | TRBV18 | TRBD1 | CASSPSGQSNYGYTF | TGTGCCAGCTCACCGTCGGGACAGTCTAACTATGGCTACACCTTC
once | TRBJ1-5 | TRBV12-3/TRBV12-4 | TRBD1 | CASTTSGTARQPQHF | TGTGCCAGCACCACCTCCGGGACAGCGCGTCAGCCCCAGCATTTT
once | TRBJ2-3 | TRBV9 | - | CASSVSPGLGGTDTQYF | TGTGCCAGCAGCGTATCCCCGGGACTTGGGGGAACGGATACGCAGTATTTT
- | TRBJ2-7 | TRBV20-1 | TRBD2 | CSAAPLAGGDSYEQYF | TGCAGTGCTGCGCCTCTAGCGGGAGGGGACTCCTACGAGCAGTACTTC
- | TRBJ2-1 | TRBV4-2 | - | CASSQEWGSYNEQFF | TGTGCCAGCAGCCAAGAATGGGGTTCCTACAATGAGCAGTTCTTC
- | TRBJ2-3 | TRBV30 | - | CAWSVNLGQTDTQYF | TGTGCCTGGAGTGTAAATCTCGGACAGACAGATACGCAGTATTTT
- | TRBJ1-2 | TRBV15 | - | CATSRDGTRYGYTF | TGTGCCACCAGCAGAGATGGTACGAGGTATGGCTACACCTTC
- | TRBJ1-5 | TRBV27 | TRBD1 | CASSFTGTGNQPQHF | TGTGCCAGCAGTTTTACCGGGACAGGCAATCAGCCCCAGCATTTT
- | TRBJ1-5 | TRBV27 | - | CASSPERISNQPQHF | TGTGCCAGCAGCCCCGAACGTATTAGCAATCAGCCCCAGCATTTT
- | TRBJ2-1 | TRBV20-1 | - | CSAHGGANEQFF | TGCAGTGCCCATGGGGGGGCAAATGAGCAGTTCTTC
- | TRBJ1-6 | TRBV30 | TRBD1 | CAFGTGTNSPLHF | TGTGCCTTTGGGACAGGGACTAATTCACCCCTCCACTTT
- | TRBJ2-7 | TRBV28 | - | CASSLPGQGRGHEQYF | TGTGCCAGCAGTTTACCGGGACAAGGGAGGGGCCACGAGCAGTACTTC
- | TRBJ1-2 | TRBV21-1 | - | CASSKGPGTAYGYTF | TGTGCCAGCAGCAAAGGTCCAGGGACGGCCTATGGCTACACCTTC
once | TRBJ1-1 | TRBV12-3/TRBV12-4 | - | CASSLALGGNTEAFF | TGTGCCAGCAGTTTAGCCCTAGGGGGAAACACTGAAGCTTTCTTT
- | TRBJ1-5 | TRBV20-1 | - | CSATDLGRRDQPQHF | TGCAGTGCCACTGACCTCGGGAGGCGGGATCAGCCCCAGCATTTT
- | TRBJ1-2 | TRBV29-1 | TRBD1 | CSAGTGSGGYTF | TGCAGCGCAGGGACAGGGTCGGGTGGCTACACCTTC
- | TRBJ1-1 | TRBV27 | - | CASRLGVGNTEAFF | TGTGCCAGCCGCCTCGGGGTTGGGAACACTGAAGCTTTCTTT
- | TRBJ1-2 | TRBV9 | - | CASLHGRYGYTF | TGTGCCAGCCTCCACGGCCGCTATGGCTACACCTTC
- | TRBJ1-1 | TRBV27 | TRBD1 | CASSLGTGRTEAFF | TGTGCCAGCAGTCTAGGGACAGGAAGAACTGAAGCTTTCTTT
- | TRBJ1-1 | TRBV28 | - | CASSSGGLTEAFF | TGTGCCAGCAGTTCAGGAGGGCTCACTGAAGCTTTCTTT
once | TRBJ2-1 | TRBV6-1 | - | CASKGVLGGQKESYNEQFF | TGTGCCAGCAAAGGGGTCTTGGGCGGCCAGAAGGAGTCCTACAATGAGCAGTTCTTC